These T cell receptor beta chains were read from a single sample in a study of blood T cell repertoires in COVID-19. Here immunoSEQ multiplex PCR was the method, and the copy in TCRdb shows in-frame clones only, minus some. Seen here are under 450,000 clones, roughly four fifths observed once, and the top ten hold over 4.5%. Sequencing used PBMCs or T cells enriched from blood (not recorded which). These receptors all stem from a woman aged 50 to 60 who had recovered from COVID-19. Each CDR3 is given with its conserved first and last residue. D genes are given only for firm matches. A clone size is listed for some rows: how often the clone was seen (once, few, many), or a class if it is expanded.

size: NA; J: TRBJ1-6; D: NA; V: TRBV6-5; CDR3: CASSLSGIGSPLHF; DNA: TGTGCCAGCAGTTTGTCGGGTATTGGTTCACCCCTCCACTTT
size: NA; J: TRBJ2-7; D: NA; V: TRBV15; CDR3: CATSRESSYEQYF; DNA: TGTGCCACCAGCAGGGAGAGCTCCTACGAGCAGTACTTC
size: NA; J: TRBJ2-5; D: NA; V: TRBV6-6; CDR3: CASSQIRGQETQYF; DNA: TGTGCCAGCAGTCAGATCAGGGGCCAAGAGACCCAGTACTTC
size: NA; J: TRBJ2-5; D: NA; V: TRBV6-2/TRBV6-3; CDR3: CASSYPASTQYF; DNA: TGTGCCAGCAGTTACCCAGCGTCGACCCAGTACTTC
size: once; J: TRBJ2-2; D: TRBD2; V: TRBV24-1; CDR3: CATSGASGRALNTGELFF; DNA: TGTGCCACCAGTGGTGCTAGCGGGAGGGCCCTGAACACCGGGGAGCTGTTTTTT
size: NA; J: TRBJ2-7; D: NA; V: TRBV19; CDR3: CASSPTGYEQYF; DNA: TGTGCCAGTAGTCCTACAGGCTACGAGCAGTACTTC
size: NA; J: TRBJ1-5; D: NA; V: TRBV27; CDR3: CASSPLWTVSNQPQHF; DNA: TGTGCCAGCAGTCCCCTATGGACAGTTAGCAATCAGCCCCAGCATTTT
size: NA; J: TRBJ2-1; D: TRBD2; V: TRBV19; CDR3: CASSQGLAGGPNEQFF; DNA: TGTGCCAGTAGTCAAGGACTAGCGGGAGGTCCCAATGAGCAGTTCTTC
size: NA; J: TRBJ2-3; D: TRBD2; V: TRBV4-2; CDR3: CASSQDLVLAGGASTDTQYF; DNA: TGTGCCAGCAGCCAAGATCTGGTTCTAGCGGGGGGCGCTAGCACAGATACGCAGTATTTT
size: NA; J: TRBJ2-3; D: TRBD2; V: TRBV7-2; CDR3: CASSLLAGGGRSTDTQYF; DNA: TGTGCCAGCAGCTTACTAGCGGGCGGGGGCCGAAGCACAGATACGCAGTATTTT
size: NA; J: TRBJ2-2; D: TRBD1; V: TRBV6-5; CDR3: CAGRTGVLTGELFF; DNA: TGTGCCGGGAGGACAGGGGTGCTCACCGGGGAGCTGTTTTTT
size: NA; J: TRBJ2-7; D: TRBD2; V: TRBV2; CDR3: CASSASSGYEQYF; DNA: TGTGCCAGCAGTGCTTCTAGCGGCTACGAGCAGTACTTC
size: many; J: TRBJ1-6; D: TRBD1; V: TRBV5-1; CDR3: CASSLLPGQGTGSPLHF; DNA: TGCGCCAGCAGCCTCCTCCCGGGACAGGGAACGGGCTCACCCCTCCACTTT
size: NA; J: TRBJ2-2; D: TRBD2; V: TRBV7-2; CDR3: CASSWGGLAGTNTGELFF; DNA: TGTGCCAGCAGCTGGGGCGGGCTAGCGGGAACGAACACCGGGGAGCTGTTTTTT
size: NA; J: TRBJ1-3; D: TRBD1; V: TRBV30; CDR3: CAWSRGGGSRSGNTIYF; DNA: TGTGCCTGGAGTCGAGGGGGCGGCAGCCGCTCTGGAAACACCATATATTTT